One and the same sample provided the 6 T cell receptor beta chains below, sequenced in a study of cytomegalovirus exposure and HLA in healthy donors. 60 Vbeta and 13 Jbeta primers were used in PCR. Here immunoSEQ multiplex PCR was the method, and the copy in TCRdb shows in-frame clones only, minus some. The sample carries more than 100,000 clones, more than 70% recorded once. The sample consisted of PBMCs. The source is a man in his fifties or sixties in good health and CMV-seronegative.

The chain is built from TRBV12-5 and TRBJ2-1; TRBD1 matches 8 bases. The trim removed 6 bases at V and 0 bases at J, leaving 4 bases unmatched. Per germline, CDR1 LGHNT and CDR2 FRNRAP. This CDR3 region has 15 residues. The CDR3 DNA is TGTGCTAGTGGCGCCGGGACAGGCTCCTACAATGAGCAGTTCTTC. Translation gives CASGAGTGSYNEQFF.

The chain has TRBV6-5 and TRBJ1-1; 9 nucleotides match TRBD1. The CDR3 sequence is 13 residues long. The J segment lost 11 bases and the V segment lost 6 bases, leaving 10 bases of the junction unmatched. The V gene's germline CDR1 is MNHEY and CDR2 SVGAGI. CDR3 nucleotides: TGTGCCAGCAGACCCGGACAGGGGTATTGGGCTTTCTTT. This encodes CASRPGQGYWAFF.

This clone was found a few times. The genes are TRBV4-3 and TRBJ2-3, with D maybe TRBD2 (6 bases). Looked up from germline, CDR1 is LGHNA and CDR2 is YSLEER. This CDR3 region has 15 residues. The V gene lost 2 bases and the J gene lost 0 bases, with 9 bases spanning the gap. The CDR3 loop reads CASSQLGGSTDTQYF. CDR3 in DNA: TGCGCCAGCAGCCAACTTGGGGGGAGCACAGATACGCAGTATTTT.

This clone was seen once. The chain has TRBV7-2 and TRBJ2-1; TRBD2 matches at 12 bases. The CDR3 is 16 residues long. V dropped 5 bases and J dropped 4; count of bases not matched to a gene: 6. Per the germline V gene, CDR1 is SGHTA and CDR2 is FQGNSA. CDR3 amino acids: CASSPLAGGRYNEQFF. As DNA, the CDR3 is TGTGCCAGCAGCCCGCTAGCGGGGGGGCGGTACAATGAGCAGTTCTTC. Full variable domain (remainder filled in from reference TRBV7-2 and TRBJ2-1): GAGVSQSPSNKVTEKGKDVELRCDPISGHTALYWYRQSLGQGLEFLIYFQGNSAPDKSGLPSDRFSAERTGGSVSTLTIQRTQQEDSAVYLCASSPLAGGRYNEQFFGPGTRLTVL.

This clone was seen only a few times. The chain couples TRBV2 to TRBJ1-4; no clear D gene. V lost 7 bases and J 8 bases, leaving 11 bases between the germline ends. This CDR3 spans 12 amino acids. CDR1 and CDR2 (germline): SNHLY, FYNNEI. Written as DNA, the CDR3 is TGTGCCAGCAAGCCATTCGGGGAAAAACTGTTTTTT. Its translation is CASKPFGEKLFF.

This chain joins TRBV21-1 and TRBJ1-1; the DNA was not compared with TRBD1, the D call given in the table. TRBV21-1 is deemed a pseudogene. The CDR3 covers 19 residues. The CDR3 region is CASSKRALTGTGGATEAFF. CDR3 in DNA: TGTGCCAGCAGCAAAAGGGCCTTAACCGGGACAGGGGGCGCGACTGAAGCTTTCTTT.